This T cell receptor (beta chain) appears in the sequencing data of a study of early T cells in non-severe SARS-CoV-2 infection. Whole-study context: Unpaired chains resulted from sequencing bulk RNA of unsorted whole blood.

Study outcomes and limitations: VDJdb-based matching was biased toward anti-spike CD8 responses and missed private and CD4 specificities.

Note on this clonotype: Its cognate antigen is unknown. Since a much larger clone is just one base distant, this may be a read error.

The TCR library protocol was used to attach unique molecular identifiers. These identifiers were attached to individual cDNA molecules. TCRdb reprocessed the 5' RACE reads with MiXCR, giving one entry per CDR3 protein. The repertoire holds 30,000 to 40,000 distinct CDR3 sequences, with approximately 5.1% as singletons. This CDR3 contains 14 residues. CDR1 is PRHDT, CDR2 FYEKMQ, per germline (reference sequence). This clonotype was sampled from an adult who was a healthcare worker with PCR-confirmed SARS-CoV-2 infection or an uninfected control (not recorded which). The source was whole blood, collected at baseline. This chain connects TRBV13 to TRBJ1-2, with 7 nucleotides matching TRBD1. CDR3 in DNA: TGTGTCAGCAGCCTACGACAGGGAAACTATGGCTACACCTTC. It is translated as CVSSLRQGNYGYTF. Supplemented by reference TRBV13 and TRBJ1-2, the full variable domain reads AAGVIQSPRHLIKEKRETATLKCYPIPRHDTVYWYQQGPGQDPQFLISFYEKMQSDKGSIPDRFSAQQFSDYHSELNMSSLELGDSALYFCVSSLRQGNYGYTFGSGTRLTVV.